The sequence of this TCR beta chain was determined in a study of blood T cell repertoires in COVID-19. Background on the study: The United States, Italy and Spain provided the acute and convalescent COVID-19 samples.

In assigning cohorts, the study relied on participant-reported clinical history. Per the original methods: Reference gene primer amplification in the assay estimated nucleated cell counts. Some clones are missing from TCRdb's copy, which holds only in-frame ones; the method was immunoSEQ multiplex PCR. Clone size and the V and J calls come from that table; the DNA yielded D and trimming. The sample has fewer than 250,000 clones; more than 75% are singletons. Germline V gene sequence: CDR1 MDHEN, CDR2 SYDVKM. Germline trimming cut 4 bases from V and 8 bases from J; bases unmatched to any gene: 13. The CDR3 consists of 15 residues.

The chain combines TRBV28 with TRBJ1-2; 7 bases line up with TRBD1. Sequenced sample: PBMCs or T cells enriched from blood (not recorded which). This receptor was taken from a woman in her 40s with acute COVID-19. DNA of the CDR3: TGTGCCAGCAGTTATTACAGGGGAGTAGGGAGGGGCTACACCTTC. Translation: CASSYYRGVGRGYTF.